Below are 28 T cell receptor beta chains sequenced from a single sample in a study. Each CDR3 protein is one row after TCRdb ran MiXCR on the 5' RACE reads. Found here are 35,000 to 50,000 distinct CDR3 sequences, about 20% of them singletons; the top ten hold approximately 4%. Cells sorted as Tregs were CD4+, CD25+ and CD127-/low. The sequencing input was Tregs sorted from blood. These receptors originate from a female donor with breast cancer.

The V call is TRBV7-8, the J call TRBJ2-1; 7 positions match TRBD2. Trimming removed 0 bases from V and 0 bases from J; junction bases left unmatched: 2. Per the germline V gene, CDR1 is SGHVS and CDR2 is FQNEAQ. This CDR3 is built from 16 residues. Written as DNA, the CDR3 is TGTGCCAGCAGCTTAGCGGCGGGAGCCTCCTACAATGAGCAGTTCTTC. It encodes CASSLAAGASYNEQFF.

Concerning this clonotype: A much bigger clone sits one base away, suggesting this may be a read error. The chain recombines TRBV5-4 with TRBJ2-6; D is perhaps TRBD1 (6 bases). The germline V and J ends were trimmed by 6 bases and 2 bases, with 12 bases remaining between them. Germline V lookup: CDR1 SGHNT, CDR2 YYREEE (reference sequence). The CDR3 has 15 amino acids. The CDR3 nucleotides read TGTGCCAGCAATAACCAGGGGACTGGGGCCAACGTCCTGACTTTC. Its protein is CASNNQGTGANVLTF.

The chain is built from TRBV5-1 and TRBJ2-7; 11 nucleotides agree with TRBD1. The CDR3 has 14 amino acids. Germline values: CDR1 SGHRS, CDR2 YFSETQ. The V gene end was trimmed by 4 bases and the J gene end by 5 bases; junction bases not matched to a gene: 5. The CDR3 loop reads CASSPGTGGHEQYF. The CDR3 nucleotides are TGCGCCAGCAGCCCCGGGACAGGGGGGCACGAGCAGTACTTC.

V gene TRBV4-2 combines with J gene TRBJ1-6, with D tentatively TRBD1 (5 bases). Between the trimmed V and J ends, which lost 0 bases and 7 bases, there was a span of 7 bases. Germline assignment: CDR1 LGHNA and CDR2 YNFKEQ. The CDR3 is 14 amino acids. In DNA form, the CDR3 reads TGTGCCAGCAGCCAAGATTCAGGGAATTCACCCCTCCACTTT. Translation gives CASSQDSGNSPLHF.

This clonotype was observed many times. The gene calls are TRBV20-1 and TRBJ1-4; D is unresolved. Germline lookup yields CDR1 DFQATT and CDR2 SNEGSKA (reference sequence). Trimming took 2 bases from V and 8 from J, leaving 9 bases between them. This CDR3 comprises 12 residues. CDR3 protein: CSARRGGEKLFF. CDR3 bases: TGCAGTGCTAGAAGAGGAGGGGAAAAACTGTTTTTT.

This clonotype was picked up a small number of times. This sequence joins TRBV5-1 and TRBJ2-2; the match to TRBD1 covers 7 bases. This CDR3 is built from 15 residues. CDR1 is SGHRS, CDR2 YFSETQ, per germline. The J segment lost 3 bases and the V segment lost 0 bases, leaving 2 bases of the junction unmatched. CDR3 loop: CASSLAGTDTGELFF. As DNA, the CDR3 is TGCGCCAGCAGCTTGGCGGGGACAGACACCGGGGAGCTGTTTTTT.

Turning to this clonotype: The junction and the germline gene differ at one end; a read error may be behind it. V gene TRBV20-1 combines with J gene TRBJ1-2; tentatively, D is TRBD1 (5 bases). The CDR3 loop spans 14 amino acids. Germline CDR1 and CDR2: DFQATT and SNEGSKA (reference sequence). The CDR3 DNA is TGCAGTGCTAGACGGGGGACGGGGAACTATGGCTACACATTC. Protein product: CSARRGTGNYGYTF.

On this clonotype: A single base separates this from a much larger clone, so it may be a read error. This chain joins TRBV4-1 and TRBJ2-1; D is ambiguous. The CDR3 runs 11 residues. The germline CDR1 and CDR2 sequences are MGHRA and YSYEKL. The CDR3 DNA is TGCGCCAGCAGCCATAAAAATGAGCAGCTCTTC. Encoded protein: CASSHKNEQLF.

This clonotype is medium-sized (0.01 to 0.1%) by share. The chain joins TRBV6-5 to TRBJ2-5; no definite D call. V dropped 2 bases and J dropped 1 base, with 11 bases sitting between them. CDR1 MNHEY and CDR2 SVGAGI come from the germline V gene. This CDR3 comprises 15 residues. The CDR3 DNA reads TGTGCCAGCAGTTACGTCGGCAGGCCCCAAGAGACCCAGTACTTC. As protein: CASSYVGRPQETQYF.

This clonotype was detected many times. V and J are TRBV7-9 and TRBJ2-1; 11 nucleotides agree with TRBD2. The germline CDR1 and CDR2 sequences are SEHNR and FQNEAQ (reference sequence). Trimming cost V 5 bases and J 2 bases; bases outside gene matches: 5. The CDR3 runs to 16 residues. The CDR3 protein is CASSAIAGGPYNEQFF. In DNA form, the CDR3 reads TGTGCCAGCAGCGCAATAGCGGGAGGGCCCTACAATGAGCAGTTCTTC.

This clonotype was seen at least ten times. The chain couples TRBV7-9 to TRBJ1-5; 10 bases fit TRBD1. This CDR3 is 15 amino acids long. With 3 bases clipped from V and 1 base from J, the junction kept 0 bases outside the gene matches. Germline V gene sequence: CDR1 SEHNR, CDR2 FQNEAQ (reference sequence). The CDR3 loop is CASSLGQGSNQPQHF. Written as DNA, the CDR3 is TGTGCCAGCAGCTTGGGACAGGGGAGCAATCAGCCCCAGCATTTT.

This clonotype was recorded many times. The chain joins TRBV28 to TRBJ1-1; TRBD1 agrees at 9 bases. The CDR3 length is 15 residues. V was clipped by 6 bases and J by 6 bases; unmatched bases: 11. Per germline, CDR1 MDHEN and CDR2 SYDVKM. The CDR3 bases are TGTGCCAGCAGACCGACCACAGGGGGCCTCGCTGAAGCTTTCTTT. It translates to CASRPTTGGLAEAFF.

J is TRBJ2-7 and V is TRBV6-6; TRBD2 might be the D (6 bases). Trimming cost V 0 bases and J 3 bases, with 9 bases left between them. The CDR3 extends over 14 amino acids. Germline V lookup: CDR1 MNHNY, CDR2 SVGAGI (reference sequence). The CDR3 DNA is TGTGCCAGCAGTTACTCGGGGGGACTCTACGAGCAGTACTTC. This codes for CASSYSGGLYEQYF.

This clonotype appeared many times. The rearrangement uses TRBV6-6 and TRBJ2-7; weak D call: TRBD2 (6 bases). Per germline, CDR1 MNHNY and CDR2 SVGAGI (reference sequence). The CDR3 has 15 amino acids. V dropped 4 bases and J dropped 3 bases, with 16 bases sitting between them. The CDR3 DNA reads TGTGCCAGCAGTTGGGGGGTCGGGGATGGCTACGAGCAGTACTTC. This encodes CASSWGVGDGYEQYF.

V and J are TRBV2 and TRBJ1-2; 8 positions match TRBD1. The germline gives CDR1 SNHLY, CDR2 FYNNEI. The V gene end was trimmed by 0 bases and the J gene end by 3 bases; junction bases not matched to a gene: 6. The CDR3 runs 16 residues. The CDR3 region has the DNA TGTGCCAGCAGTGAAGCGCTTGGACAGGGCGACTATGGCTACACCTTC. Protein product: CASSEALGQGDYGYTF.

This clonotype has more than one count but fewer than ten. The gene calls are TRBV5-1 and TRBJ2-5; D uncertain. Germline V gives CDR1 SGHRS, CDR2 YFSETQ. The V and J ends lost 6 bases and 1 base respectively, with 16 bases between them. The CDR3 totals 15 residues. The CDR3 bases are TGCGCCAGCACCTACCAAACACCAGGCCAAGAGACCCAGTACTTC. Translation gives CASTYQTPGQETQYF.

This clonotype was recorded a few times. At one end, the junction sequence differs from germline, possibly due to a read error. The chain is built from TRBV7-2 and TRBJ1-2; 8 nucleotides agree with TRBD1. The CDR3 is 15 amino acids. Germline V gene sequence: CDR1 SGHTA, CDR2 FQGNSA. The CDR3 bases are TGTGCCGGCAGCTTAGCGCAAGGACAGGGTTATGGCTACACCTTC. This sequence encodes CAGSLAQGQGYGYTF. Complete variable domain (other parts from reference TRBV7-2 and TRBJ1-2): GAGVSQSPSNKVTEKGKDVELRCDPISGHTALYWYRQSLGQGLEFLIYFQGNSAPDKSGLPSDRFSAERTGGSVSTLTIQRTQQEDSAVYLCAGSLAQGQGYGYTFGSGTRLTVV.

In this sample, this clonotype turned up many times. This chain joins TRBV10-2 and TRBJ2-3; no definite D call. V was pared by 6 bases and J by 6 bases, with 10 bases between. Germline V gene sequence: CDR1 WSHSY, CDR2 SAAADI. The CDR3 totals 12 residues. CDR3 in amino acids: CASSLLSDTQYF. The CDR3 coding sequence is TGCGCCAGCAGCCTACTCTCGGATACGCAGTATTTT.

This clonotype showed up many times. This chain connects TRBV4-3 to TRBJ2-7; the D gene is possibly TRBD2 (5 bases). Between the trimmed V and J ends, which lost 1 base and 0 bases, there was a span of 10 bases. This CDR3 comprises 15 residues. Germline CDR1 reads LGHNA; CDR2 reads YSLEER. CDR3: CASSQAASGSYEQYF. The CDR3 nucleotides read TGCGCCAGCAGCCAAGCGGCCAGCGGCTCCTACGAGCAGTACTTC.

The V gene is TRBV7-2, the J gene TRBJ2-7; tentatively, D is TRBD2 (6 bases). Trimming shortened V by 4 bases and J by 0 bases, and 7 bases separated the two germline ends. CDR1 is SGHTA and CDR2 is FQGNSA in the germline V gene. The CDR3 runs 13 residues. CDR3 in amino acids: CASSYGSSYEQYF. The CDR3 nucleotides are TGTGCCAGCAGCTACGGGAGCTCCTACGAGCAGTACTTC.

This clonotype is medium-sized by share. V gene TRBV12-3 or TRBV12-4 combines with J gene TRBJ2-7, with no clear D. Trimming shortened V by 1 base and J by 0 bases, and 4 bases separated the two germline ends. The CDR3 sequence is 13 residues long. The CDR3 is CASSLVFSYEQYF. The CDR3, as DNA: TGTGCCAGCAGTTTAGTCTTCTCCTACGAGCAGTACTTC.

This clonotype was found once. The J gene is TRBJ1-1, the V gene TRBV12-3 or TRBV12-4; the D is unclear. The CDR3 length is 13 residues. V was pared by 3 bases and J by 5 bases, with 10 bases between. The CDR3, as DNA: TGTGCCAGCAGTTTGACTGATCGGACTGAAGCTTTCTTT. It translates to CASSLTDRTEAFF.

As concerns this clonotype: One end of the junction fails to match germline, which may point to a read error. This chain uses TRBV5-1 with TRBJ2-7, with D possibly being TRBD1 (6 bases). Germline CDR1 reads SGHRS; CDR2 reads YFSETQ. The CDR3 length is 14 residues. In DNA, the CDR3 is TGCGCCAGCAGCTTGGGACAGGCCGCCTACGAGCGGTACTTC. This encodes CASSLGQAAYERYF.

This clonotype was observed many times. V gene TRBV4-3 combines with J gene TRBJ2-1; 7 nucleotides agree with TRBD1. CDR1 LGHNA and CDR2 YSLEER come from the germline V gene. The CDR3 is 15 residues long. The junction had 4 bases not matched to a gene; V was cut back by 0 bases and J by 5 bases. CDR3 DNA sequence: TGCGCCAGCAGCCAAGATCGCCAGGGGGACAATGAGCAGTTCTTC. It translates to CASSQDRQGDNEQFF.

This clonotype was counted many times. This chain uses TRBV6-1 with TRBJ1-2; D is undetermined. The germline V gene has CDR1 MNHNS and CDR2 SASEGT. V lost 2 bases, J lost 0 bases, and 10 bases lay in between. The CDR3 covers 15 residues. The chain's CDR3 is CASSERRGANYGYTF. The DNA of the CDR3 is TGTGCCAGCAGTGAACGACGGGGAGCTAACTATGGCTACACCTTC.

V is TRBV7-9 and J is TRBJ2-1; D could derive from TRBD1 or TRBD2 (6 bases each). Trimming removed 0 bases from V and 9 bases from J, with 21 bases in between. In germline, CDR1 is SEHNR, CDR2 FQNEAQ (reference sequence). This CDR3 has 17 amino acids. The CDR3 DNA sequence: TGTGCCAGCAGCTTAGCGTGGGTCGGGAGAGTGGACAGTGAGCAGTTCTTC. Translated, it gives CASSLAWVGRVDSEQFF.

This clonotype was seen a few times. V and J are TRBV19 and TRBJ2-1; tentative D call: TRBD2 (5 bases). V was trimmed by 5 bases and J by 9 bases, leaving 11 bases between them. This CDR3 region has 12 residues. The germline V gene encodes CDR1 LNHDA and CDR2 SQIVND (reference sequence). This chain's CDR3 is CASSATSFEQFF. The CDR3 nucleotides read TGTGCCAGTAGTGCTACTAGTTTTGAGCAGTTCTTC.

This clonotype occurred a few times. The chain carries TRBV24-1 and TRBJ1-1, with 10 bases lining up with TRBD1. The CDR3 spans 11 residues. Germline V gene data show CDR1 as KGHDR and CDR2 as SFDVKD. The V gene end was trimmed by 5 bases and the J gene end by 10 bases; junction bases not matched to a gene: 0. The CDR3 DNA sequence: TGTGCCACCAGTGGGACAGGGGGAGCTTTCTTT. It specifies CATSGTGGAFF.